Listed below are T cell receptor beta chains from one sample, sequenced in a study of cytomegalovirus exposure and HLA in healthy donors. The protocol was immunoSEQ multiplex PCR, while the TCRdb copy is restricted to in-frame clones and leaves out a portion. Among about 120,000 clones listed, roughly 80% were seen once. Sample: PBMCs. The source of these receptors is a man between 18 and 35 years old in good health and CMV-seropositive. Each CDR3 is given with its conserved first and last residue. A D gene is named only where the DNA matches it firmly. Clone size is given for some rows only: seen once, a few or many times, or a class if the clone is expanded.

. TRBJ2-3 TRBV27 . CASSSLESSPDTQYF TGTGCCAGCAGTTCGCTAGAGTCTTCCCCCGATACGCAGTATTTT
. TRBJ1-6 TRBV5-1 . CASRSTEPNSPLHF TGCGCCAGCAGGTCGACAGAGCCAAATTCACCCCTCCACTTT
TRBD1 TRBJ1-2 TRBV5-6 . CASSLGQTGVNYGYTF TGTGCCAGCAGCCTAGGCCAAACAGGGGTTAACTATGGCTACACCTTC
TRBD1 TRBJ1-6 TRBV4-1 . CASSQFTGGRLYNSPLHF TGCGCCAGCAGCCAATTCACAGGGGGTAGGCTCTATAATTCACCCCTCCACTTT
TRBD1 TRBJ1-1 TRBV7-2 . CASSLNAGGLGSTEAFF TGTGCCAGCAGCTTAAATGCAGGGGGCTTGGGGAGCACTGAAGCTTTCTTT
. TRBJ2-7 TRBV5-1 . CASSPRQGGYEQYF TGCGCCAGCAGCCCCCGACAGGGAGGCTACGAGCAGTACTTC
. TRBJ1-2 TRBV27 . CASSPRPPGKGGYTF TGTGCCAGCAGTCCCCGCCCCCCGGGGAAAGGGGGCTACACCTTC
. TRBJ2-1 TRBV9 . CASSDAVGGVEQFF TGTGCCAGCAGCGACGCGGTGGGGGGAGTTGAGCAGTTCTTC
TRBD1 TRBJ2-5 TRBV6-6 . CASRATGGEETQYF TGTGCCAGCAGAGCTACAGGGGGCGAAGAGACCCAGTACTTC
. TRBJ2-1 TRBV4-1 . CASSVDRPSSYNEQFF TGCGCCAGCAGCGTTGACAGGCCAAGCTCCTACAATGAGCAGTTCTTC
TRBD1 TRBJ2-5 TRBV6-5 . CASSGTGTDGETQYF TGTGCCAGCAGTGGGACAGGGACCGACGGGGAGACCCAGTACTTC
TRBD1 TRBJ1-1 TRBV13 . CASSFRGVGNTEAFF TGTGCCAGCAGCTTCAGGGGGGTCGGGAACACTGAAGCTTTCTTT
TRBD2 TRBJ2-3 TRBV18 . CASSSGLAGADGDTQYF TGTGCCAGCTCATCGGGACTAGCGGGAGCTGATGGGGATACGCAGTATTTT
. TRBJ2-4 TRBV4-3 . CASSQDRTAKNIQYF TGCGCCAGCAGCCAGGACCGGACAGCGAAAAACATTCAGTACTTC
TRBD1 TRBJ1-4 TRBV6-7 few CASSYPGQGDEKLFF TGTGCCAGCAGTTACCCGGGACAGGGAGATGAAAAACTGTTTTTT
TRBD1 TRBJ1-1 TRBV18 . CASSPPGTGGTEAFF TGTGCCAGCTCACCACCCGGGACAGGAGGAACTGAAGCTTTCTTT
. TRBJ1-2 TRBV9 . CASSASSGVMYGYTF TGTGCCAGCAGCGCTTCGAGCGGGGTGATGTATGGCTACACCTTC
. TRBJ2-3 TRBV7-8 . CASSLSVQGTDTQYF TGTGCCAGCAGCTTATCGGTCCAGGGCACAGATACGCAGTATTTT
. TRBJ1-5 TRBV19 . CASSIVEGRGQPQHF TGTGCCAGTAGTATAGTCGAGGGAAGAGGCCAGCCCCAGCATTTT
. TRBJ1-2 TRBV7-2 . CASSQQGWGGYTF TGTGCCAGCAGCCAACAGGGATGGGGTGGCTACACCTTC
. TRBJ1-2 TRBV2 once CASSAVLGGAGDGYTF TGTGCCAGCAGTGCCGTTCTGGGGGGGGCAGGGGATGGCTACACCTTC
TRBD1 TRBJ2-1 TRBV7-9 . CASSLGTGANEQFF TGTGCCAGCAGCTTAGGGACAGGGGCCAATGAGCAGTTCTTC
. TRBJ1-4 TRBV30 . CAWSALGAVNEKLFF TGTGCCTGGAGTGCCCTGGGAGCGGTTAATGAAAAACTGTTTTTT
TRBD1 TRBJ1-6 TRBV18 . CASSPVPGQVGGNSPLHF TGTGCCAGCTCACCAGTCCCGGGACAGGTAGGGGGAAATTCACCCCTCCACTTT
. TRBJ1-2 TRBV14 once CASSQSANYGYTF TGTGCCAGCAGTCAATCGGCTAACTATGGCTACACCTTC
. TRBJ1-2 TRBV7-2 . CASSLARGYGYTF TGTGCCAGCAGCTTAGCGCGGGGGTATGGCTACACCTTC
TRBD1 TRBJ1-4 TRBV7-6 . CASSLNPGQVNEKLFF TGTGCCAGCAGCTTAAACCCGGGACAGGTTAATGAAAAACTGTTTTTT
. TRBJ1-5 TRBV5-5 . CASSLGAGRNQPQHF TGTGCCAGCAGCTTGGGGGCGGGAAGAAATCAGCCCCAGCATTTT
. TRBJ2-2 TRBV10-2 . CASTSGTTGELFF TGCGCCAGCACCTCCGGGACTACCGGGGAGCTGTTTTTT
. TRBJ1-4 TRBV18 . CAGSQGKREKLFF TGTGCCGGCTCTCAGGGAAAACGTGAAAAACTGTTTTTT
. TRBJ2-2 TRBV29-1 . CSAPTPIGELFF TGCAGCGCTCCGACACCGATAGGGGAGCTGTTTTTT
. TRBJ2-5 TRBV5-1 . CASSWWTAQETQYF TGCGCCAGCAGCTGGTGGACAGCGCAAGAGACCCAGTACTTC
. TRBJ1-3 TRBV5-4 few CASSLMTGSGNTIYF TGTGCCAGCAGCTTGATGACAGGATCTGGAAACACCATATATTTT
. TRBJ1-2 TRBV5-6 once CASSYNAPGTTYGYTF TGTGCCAGCAGCTATAATGCGCCCGGGACAACCTATGGCTACACCTTC
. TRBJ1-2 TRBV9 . CASSVALEGDGYTF TGTGCCAGCAGCGTAGCTCTAGAGGGGGATGGCTACACCTTC
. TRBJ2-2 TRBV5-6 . CASSITGNTGELFF TGTGCCAGCAGCATAACAGGGAACACCGGGGAGCTGTTTTTT
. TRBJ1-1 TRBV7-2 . CASSRRPQVMNTEAFF TGTGCCAGCAGCCGACGCCCACAGGTCATGAACACTGAAGCTTTCTTT
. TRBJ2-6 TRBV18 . CASSSTGFGETGANVLTF TGTGCCAGCTCATCCACAGGGTTTGGGGAAACTGGGGCCAACGTCCTGACTTTC